The 7 T cell receptor beta chains in this list originate from one sample, sequenced in a study of blood T cell repertoires in COVID-19. Profiling relied on immunoSEQ multiplex PCR, and the TCRdb table lists in-frame clones only, not all of them. This table holds some 220,000 clones, 80% found once. The sample comprised peripheral blood. These receptors were taken from a woman between 70 and 85 years old with acute or convalescent COVID-19.

The gene calls are TRBV21-1 and TRBJ1-4; TRBD1 was called by the table and not checked on the DNA. TRBV21-1 is a pseudogene. The CDR3 sequence is 16 residues long. CDR3: CASRGGRFLGCEKLFF. The CDR3 bases are TGTGCCAGCAGAGGGGGCAGGTTCCTAGGTTGTGAAAAACTGTTTTTT.

V and J are TRBV24-1 and TRBJ1-5; 9 nucleotides line up with TRBD1. This CDR3 has 16 residues. Trimming removed 3 bases from V and 3 bases from J; junction bases left unmatched: 5. Germline CDR1 KGHDR, CDR2 SFDVKD. In DNA, the CDR3 is TGTGCCACCAGTGATGCGACAGGGGGGTACAATCAGCCCCAGCATTTT. This codes for CATSDATGGYNQPQHF.

Only a few counts were recorded for this clone. V is TRBV7-2 and J is TRBJ2-2, with TRBD2 matching 7 bases. The CDR3 covers 15 residues. Germline CDR1 reads SGHTA; CDR2 reads FQGNSA. V shed 5 bases and J 5 bases; nucleotides not matched to a gene: 8. CDR3 nucleotides: TGTGCCAGCAGCAATAACTGGGGGGGAACCGGGGAGCTGTTTTTT. This encodes CASSNNWGGTGELFF.

This clone was seen a handful of times. The chain is built from TRBV29-1 and TRBJ2-3; possibly TRBD2 for D (6 bases). V dropped 7 bases and J dropped 2 bases, with 22 bases sitting between them. Germline V gene lookup returns CDR1 SQVTM and CDR2 ANQGSEA. The CDR3 length is 16 residues. The CDR3 reads CSANAGPTGYTDTQYF. CDR3 nucleotide sequence: TGCAGCGCTAACGCGGGGCCCACGGGGTACACAGATACGCAGTATTTT.

This sequence joins TRBV6-5 and TRBJ2-3, with 7 bases lining up with TRBD1. The J segment lost 2 bases and the V segment lost 6 bases, leaving 5 bases of the junction unmatched. Germline V CDR1 and CDR2: MNHEY, SVGAGI. The CDR3 totals 14 residues. CDR3 region: CASRKTGLTDTQYF. CDR3 nucleotides: TGTGCCAGCAGGAAGACAGGGCTCACAGATACGCAGTATTTT.

The V call is TRBV5-1, the J call TRBJ2-3; possible D gene TRBD2, 6 bases. Germline CDR1 and CDR2: SGHRS and YFSETQ. V lost 4 bases and J 2 bases, leaving 11 bases between the germline ends. The CDR3 is 14 amino acids. The CDR3 nucleotides read TGCGCCAGCAGCGTCGGGGGTACCACAGATACGCAGTATTTT. Amino acid sequence: CASSVGGTTDTQYF.

The rearrangement links TRBV6-5 to TRBJ2-1, with 7 bases matching TRBD2. The length of the CDR3 is 14 residues. V gave up 6 bases and J gave up 6 bases; unmatched junction bases: 8. Germline CDR1 reads MNHEY; CDR2 reads SVGAGI. The chain's CDR3 is CASSRLAKSNEQFF. In DNA, the CDR3 is TGTGCCAGCAGCCGACTAGCAAAGTCCAATGAGCAGTTCTTC.